Included here is one T cell receptor beta chain sequence, with context. Antigen: not known. This CDR3 has 12 amino acids. Germline values: CDR1 SGHTA, CDR2 FQGNSA. Trimming left V 7 bases short and J 5 bases short, with 6 bases between. As part of library construction, unique molecular identifiers were attached to individual cDNA molecules. TCRdb re-analysed the 5' RACE reads in MiXCR, keeping a single row per CDR3 protein. The sample gives fewer than 55,000 distinct CDR3 sequences, more than 6.5% of which show up once; approximately 8% is in the top ten. The entry originates in a study of early T cells in non-severe SARS-CoV-2 infection. The overall study: Sequencing of bulk RNA from unsorted whole blood was done, without chain pairing. Overall study results and limits: Using VDJdb, the matching emphasized anti-spike CD8 responses while missing private and CD4 specificities.

The clonotype originates from an adult who was a healthcare worker with PCR-confirmed SARS-CoV-2 infection or an uninfected control (not recorded which). Sequencing was performed on whole blood. V gene TRBV7-2 combines with J gene TRBJ1-6; no clear D gene. The DNA of the CDR3 is TGTGCCAGCAATCTAAATAATTCACCCCTCCACTTT. Protein product: CASNLNNSPLHF.